These T cell receptor beta chains were read from a single sample in a study of monozygotic twins with inflammatory bowel disease. TCRdb re-called the 5' RACE reads and gives one entry per CDR3 protein, without DNA. The sample's table shows approximately 200,000 distinct CDR3 sequences. The sample was blood. The receptor source for this set is a human donor with ulcerative colitis or Crohn's disease, or a healthy co-twin of an affected twin (not recorded which). The CDR3 runs from the conserved cysteine through the conserved F or W. The order of the fields is J gene, V gene, CDR3 protein.

J gene: TRBJ2-5; V gene: TRBV5-1; CDR3 protein: CASSFGDSQETQYF
J gene: TRBJ2-5; V gene: TRBV3-1; CDR3 protein: CASSQALQETQYF
J gene: TRBJ1-6; V gene: TRBV5-5; CDR3 protein: CASRFREGNSPLHF
J gene: TRBJ1-1; V gene: TRBV29-1; CDR3 protein: CSGRPTMGGTEAFF
J gene: TRBJ1-1; V gene: TRBV6-1; CDR3 protein: CASTRAENTEAFF
J gene: TRBJ2-3; V gene: TRBV24-1; CDR3 protein: CATSALGVDTQYF
J gene: TRBJ1-1; V gene: TRBV5-4; CDR3 protein: CASSREGAVGNTEAFF
J gene: TRBJ2-1; V gene: TRBV5-4; CDR3 protein: CASSLTADYNEQFF
J gene: TRBJ2-3; V gene: TRBV19; CDR3 protein: CASSPPIWTPSTDTQYF
J gene: TRBJ1-1; V gene: TRBV5-1; CDR3 protein: CASSLQRLNTEAFF
J gene: TRBJ2-1; V gene: TRBV2; CDR3 protein: CASSAGWRTGSYNEQFF
J gene: TRBJ2-6; V gene: TRBV29-1; CDR3 protein: CSVVVGANVLTF
J gene: TRBJ1-5; V gene: TRBV12-3/TRBV12-4; CDR3 protein: CASSRTENQPQHF
J gene: TRBJ1-1; V gene: TRBV10-3; CDR3 protein: CAISDAGGKAFF
J gene: TRBJ1-6; V gene: TRBV6-6; CDR3 protein: CASVRDSRNSPLHF
J gene: TRBJ2-5; V gene: TRBV25-1; CDR3 protein: CASSEGGRQETQYF
J gene: TRBJ2-1; V gene: TRBV20-1; CDR3 protein: CSARDRGKGEQFF
J gene: TRBJ2-4; V gene: TRBV7-2; CDR3 protein: CASSLRDESSAWYF
J gene: TRBJ2-7; V gene: TRBV20-1; CDR3 protein: CSARDPSGGYEQYF
J gene: TRBJ1-1; V gene: TRBV3-1; CDR3 protein: CASSQAPGLNTEAFF
J gene: TRBJ2-1; V gene: TRBV29-1; CDR3 protein: CSVYLQYNEQFF
J gene: TRBJ1-5; V gene: TRBV19; CDR3 protein: CASSIRGYNQPQHF
J gene: TRBJ2-3; V gene: TRBV5-4; CDR3 protein: CASSSGTGSGTDTQYF
J gene: TRBJ2-7; V gene: TRBV5-1; CDR3 protein: CASSAGGGDSYEQYF
J gene: TRBJ2-3; V gene: TRBV11-2; CDR3 protein: CASSLAGQTDTQYF
J gene: TRBJ2-6; V gene: TRBV11-2; CDR3 protein: CASSFEPGQGAGANVLTF
J gene: TRBJ1-1; V gene: TRBV3-1; CDR3 protein: CASSQKGTGTEAFF
J gene: TRBJ1-1; V gene: TRBV7-9; CDR3 protein: CASSYWTGGAAEAFF